This TCR beta chain stems from a study of T cell responses to AZD1222 COVID-19 vaccine. Study-wide results and limits: Baseline testing showed seropositivity in only a handful of AZD1222 recipients.

The CDR3 totals 16 residues. The germline V gene has CDR1 SGHVS and CDR2 FQNEAQ. V shed 0 bases and J 1 base; nucleotides not matched to a gene: 3. With respect to this clone: Its target is not known.

Profiling relied on immunoSEQ multiplex PCR, and the TCRdb table lists in-frame clones only, not all of them. The sample comprises 150,000 to 200,000 clones, around 88% of which are singletons, and 7.7% rests with the top ten. The sequenced sample was peripheral blood, obtained on day 0 of AZD1222 vaccination. The rearrangement links TRBV7-8 to TRBJ2-3, with 8 bases fitting TRBD2. This receptor was obtained from an adult in good health. The CDR3 DNA is TGTGCCAGCAGCTTAGCGCTCGGGGGGGGCACAGATACGCAGTATTTT. Translated, it gives CASSLALGGGTDTQYF.